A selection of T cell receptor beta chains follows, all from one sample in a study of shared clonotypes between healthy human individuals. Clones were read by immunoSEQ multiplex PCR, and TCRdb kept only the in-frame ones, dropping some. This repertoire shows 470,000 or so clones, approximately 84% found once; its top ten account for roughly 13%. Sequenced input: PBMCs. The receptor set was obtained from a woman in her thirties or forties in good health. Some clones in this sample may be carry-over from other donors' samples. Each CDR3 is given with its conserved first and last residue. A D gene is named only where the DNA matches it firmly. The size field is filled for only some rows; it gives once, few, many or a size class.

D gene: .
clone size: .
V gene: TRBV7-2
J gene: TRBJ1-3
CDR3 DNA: TGTGCCAGCAGCCTTCAGGGGCCCCGCTCTGGAAACACCATATATTTT
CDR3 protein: CASSLQGPRSGNTIYF

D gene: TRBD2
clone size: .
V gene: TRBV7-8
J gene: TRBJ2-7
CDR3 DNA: TGTGCCAGCAGCTTACCAGCCGGGACTAGCGGGAGAGGGCAGTACTTC
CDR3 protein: CASSLPAGTSGRGQYF

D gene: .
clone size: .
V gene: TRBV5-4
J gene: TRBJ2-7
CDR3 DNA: TGTGCCAGCAGCTTGGAGCTAGTGCACGAGCAGTACTTC
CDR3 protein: CASSLELVHEQYF

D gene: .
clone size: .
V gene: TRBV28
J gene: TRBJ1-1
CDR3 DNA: TGTGCCAGCACCAAGCGTCGGGAAAACACTGAAGCTTTCTTT
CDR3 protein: CASTKRRENTEAFF

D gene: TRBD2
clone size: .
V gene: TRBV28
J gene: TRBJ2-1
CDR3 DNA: TGTGCCAGCAGCCCCCCCGGGACTAGAGTTTACAATGAGCAGTTCTTC
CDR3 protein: CASSPPGTRVYNEQFF

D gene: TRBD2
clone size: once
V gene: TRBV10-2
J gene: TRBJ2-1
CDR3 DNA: TGCGCCAGCAGCCGCGGGACTAGCGCTTACAATGAGCAGTTCTTC
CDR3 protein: CASSRGTSAYNEQFF

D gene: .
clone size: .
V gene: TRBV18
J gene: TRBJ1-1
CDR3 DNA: TGTGCCAGCTCACCACTAGGGGAGTTTAACACTGAAGCTTTCTTT
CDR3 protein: CASSPLGEFNTEAFF

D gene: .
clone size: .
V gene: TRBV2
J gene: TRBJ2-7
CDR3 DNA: TGTGCCAGCCTTGCTGAGGCTAGCCCAACCTACGAGCAGTACTTC
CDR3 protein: CASLAEASPTYEQYF

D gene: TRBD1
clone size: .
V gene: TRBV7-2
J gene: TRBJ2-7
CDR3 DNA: TGTGCCAGCAGCTCGAAAGTCCCGGGACAGGGAGCCTACGAGCAGTACTTC
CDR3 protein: CASSSKVPGQGAYEQYF

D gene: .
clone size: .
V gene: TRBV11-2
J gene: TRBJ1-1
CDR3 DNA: TGTGCCAGCAGCTTAGAAAGGACGCCTGGCCGGCCAGCTTTCTTT
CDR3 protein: CASSLERTPGRPAFF

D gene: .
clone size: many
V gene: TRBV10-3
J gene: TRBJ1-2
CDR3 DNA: TGTGCCATCAGTGAGTCCGGACCGGCGTATGGCTACACCTTC
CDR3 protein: CAISESGPAYGYTF